A single TCR beta chain is shown here with its context. This CDR3 region has 15 residues. The germline V gene has CDR1 DFQATT and CDR2 SNEGSKA (reference sequence). V was cut by 0 bases and J by 0 bases, with 9 bases left in between. The data derive from a study of regulatory T cells in long-lasting Graves disease. Time point denoted: newly diagnosed GD, antithyroid drugs for less than 3 months. Preparation of the TCR library used RNA extracted from PBMCs. CDR3-region Arm-PCR and iRepertoire HTBI primers produced the TCR beta libraries. TCRdb reprocessed the multiplex PCR reads with MiXCR, giving one entry per CDR3 protein. Of 450,000 to 600,000 distinct CDR3 sequences detected, around 15% appear once; the ten largest clones hold 12%. These data also formed part of another study, on T cells in Graves' hyperthyroidism and ophthalmopathy.

The chain joins TRBV20-1 to TRBJ2-4; a possible D gene is TRBD1 (5 bases). The receptor comes from a middle-aged man with Graves disease. This specimen was peripheral blood mononuclear cells (PBMCs), taken at new diagnosis, from a patient treated with antithyroid drugs. CDR3 in amino acids: CSARDKGIAKNIQYF. CDR3 in DNA: TGCAGTGCTAGAGATAAGGGGATAGCCAAAAACATTCAGTACTTC.